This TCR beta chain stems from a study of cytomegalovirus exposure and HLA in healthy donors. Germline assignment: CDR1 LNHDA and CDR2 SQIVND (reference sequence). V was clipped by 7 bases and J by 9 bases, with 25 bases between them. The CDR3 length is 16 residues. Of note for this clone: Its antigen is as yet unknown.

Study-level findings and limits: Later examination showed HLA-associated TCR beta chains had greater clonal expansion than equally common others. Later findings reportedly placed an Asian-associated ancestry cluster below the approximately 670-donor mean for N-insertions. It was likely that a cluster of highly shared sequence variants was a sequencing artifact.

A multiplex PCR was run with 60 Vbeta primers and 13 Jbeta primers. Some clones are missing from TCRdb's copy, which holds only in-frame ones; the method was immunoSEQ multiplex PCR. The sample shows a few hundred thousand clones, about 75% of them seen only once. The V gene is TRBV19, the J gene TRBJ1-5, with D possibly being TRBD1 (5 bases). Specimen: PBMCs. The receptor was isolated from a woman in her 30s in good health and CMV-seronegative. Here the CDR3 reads CASTPSRGGGFGPQHF. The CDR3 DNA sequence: TGTGCCAGTACCCCATCGCGCGGGGGAGGGTTTGGGCCCCAGCATTTT.